This T cell receptor (beta chain) was captured by sequencing in a study of CXCR3-negative and CXCR3-positive naive CD8 T cells. Study results and limitations: CXCR3 expression dropped partially after cryopreservation, and most assays relied on fresh PBMCs.

The study made its TRB cDNA libraries by 5' RACE, adding UMI labels. One entry per CDR3 protein, without DNA, is what TCRdb gives after re-calling the 5' RACE reads. The repertoire shows roughly 89,000 distinct CDR3 sequences; the top ten hold over 1.5%. Remarks on this clonotype: Its specificity is unknown.

The germline CDR1 and CDR2 sequences are MDHEN and SYDVKM. The CDR3 is 14 residues long. The V and J genes are TRBV28 and TRBJ2-7; TCRdb's D call, TRBD2, is unchecked because there is no DNA. This receptor was identified in a human donor in good health. Some clones in this sample may be carry-over from other donors' samples. The sample taken for sequencing was naive CXCR3- CD8+ T cells from blood. Subset in this sample: CD45RO-CCR7+CD27+CD95- naive CD8+ T cells lacking CXCR3 (TNR3-). The CDR3 is CASSLRADGHEQYF. Full variable domain (outside the CDR3, taken from reference TRBV28 and TRBJ2-7): DVKVTQSSRYLVKRTGEKVFLECVQDMDHENMFWYRQDPGLGLRLIYFSYDVKMKEKGDIPEGYSVSREKKERFSLILESASTNQTSMYLCASSLRADGHEQYFGPGTRLTVT.